These 10 T cell receptor beta chains share one sample of origin, sequenced in a study of T cells in Graves' hyperthyroidism and ophthalmopathy. Researchers amplified the TCR beta CDR3 regions from RNA transcripts. An initial round of RT-PCR targeting the TCR CDR3 relied on the HTBI primer set. One entry per CDR3 protein results from TCRdb running MiXCR on the multiplex PCR reads. The sample lists hundreds of thousands of distinct CDR3 sequences, about 15% occurring once. Sequencing used blood. The source of these receptors is a woman in her sixties or seventies with Graves' ophthalmopathy.

This clonotype was counted at least ten times. The chain links TRBV11-2 to TRBJ1-6; 7 bases match TRBD1. The CDR3 spans 16 residues. V lost 3 bases to trimming and J lost 7 bases; unmatched junction nucleotides: 9. CDR1 SGHAT and CDR2 FQNNGV come from the germline V gene. The CDR3 is CASSFNRDRTNSPLHF. CDR3 DNA: TGTGCCAGCAGCTTCAATCGGGACAGAACAAATTCACCCCTCCACTTT.

The chain combines TRBV20-1 with TRBJ2-7; TRBD2 matches at 10 bases. V dropped 6 bases and J dropped 7; count of bases not matched to a gene: 12. The CDR3 has 14 amino acids. In germline, CDR1 is DFQATT, CDR2 SNEGSKA (reference sequence). The CDR3 is CSARISGRAGEQYF. The DNA for the CDR3 is TGCAGTGCGAGGATAAGCGGGAGGGCCGGGGAGCAGTACTTC.

This clonotype was observed at least ten times. The chain links TRBV2 to TRBJ2-5; D is uncertain. Germline V gives CDR1 SNHLY, CDR2 FYNNEI. The CDR3 extends over 12 amino acids. V shed 7 bases and J shed 4 bases, with 10 bases lying between them. Written as DNA, the CDR3 is TGTGCCAGCATGATGGCGGCAGAGACCCAGTACTTC. Amino acids: CASMMAAETQYF.

Ten or more counts support this clonotype. This sequence joins TRBV28 and TRBJ2-3; D possibly matches TRBD1 or TRBD2 (5 bases each). This CDR3 has 14 amino acids. Germline loops: CDR1 MDHEN, CDR2 SYDVKM. V lost 6 bases and J 6 bases, leaving 16 bases between the germline ends. CDR3 residues: CASRPTGTGDTQYF. The CDR3 coding sequence is TGTGCCAGCAGACCTACGGGGACCGGGGATACGCAGTATTTT.

This clonotype was detected ten times or more. The chain uses TRBV5-1 and TRBJ2-7; D remains ambiguous. Germline CDR1 SGHRS, CDR2 YFSETQ. The ends were cut back, 3 bases at V and 3 bases at J, with 10 bases in the middle. The CDR3 has 13 residues. CDR3 nucleotide sequence: TGCGCCAGCAGCTCGACCGAGAGCTACGAGCAGTACTTC. This encodes CASSSTESYEQYF.

V gene TRBV12-5 combines with J gene TRBJ2-2; no reliable D call. Trimming stripped 4 bases from V and 0 bases from J, with 6 bases between. Germline V lookup: CDR1 LGHNT, CDR2 FRNRAP. This CDR3 spans 14 amino acids. CDR3 sequence reads: CASGSSTNTGELFF. CDR3 bases: TGTGCTAGTGGTTCTAGTACGAACACCGGGGAGCTGTTTTTT.

In its sample, this clonotype was seen many times. The chain employs TRBV20-1 and TRBJ2-1; 10 bases align to TRBD2. Per the germline V gene, CDR1 is DFQATT and CDR2 is SNEGSKA (reference sequence). The CDR3 is 14 amino acids. Unmatched junction bases numbered 10, after V lost 7 bases and J lost 7 bases. The CDR3 loop is CSVGRLAGENEQFF. In DNA form, the CDR3 reads TGCAGTGTAGGACGTCTAGCGGGAGAGAATGAGCAGTTCTTC.

CDR3 in DNA: TGTGCCACCAGCAGTTCCTGGGGGGGTGAAAAACTGTTTTTT. It codes for CATSSSWGGEKLFF. The chain carries TRBV15 and TRBJ1-4; a weak D match, TRBD1 (5 bases). Looked up from germline, CDR1 is LNHNV and CDR2 is YYDKDF (reference sequence). V lost 3 bases to trimming and J lost 7 bases, with 12 bases between them. There are 14 residues in the CDR3. Together with reference TRBV15 and TRBJ1-4, the CDR3 gives the full variable domain: DAMVIQNPRYQVTQFGKPVTLSCSQTLNHNVMYWYQQKSSQAPKLLFHYYDKDFNNEADTPDNFQSRRPNTSFCFLDIRSPGLGDTAMYLCATSSSWGGEKLFFGSGTQLSVL.

This clonotype was seen ten or more times. The gene calls are TRBV11-2 and TRBJ2-3, with D unclear. The length of the CDR3 is 15 residues. V was shortened by 1 base and J by 0 bases, with 8 bases between the two germline ends. Germline V gene sequence: CDR1 SGHAT, CDR2 FQNNGV. For the CDR3, the DNA is TGTGCCAGCAGCTTAGTTGGAGCTAGCACAGATACGCAGTATTTT. Amino acids: CASSLVGASTDTQYF.

This clonotype was observed at least ten times. The rearrangement uses TRBV28 and TRBJ2-4, with 7 bases matching TRBD1. V lost 2 bases to trimming and J lost 2 bases; unmatched junction nucleotides: 12. The CDR3 extends over 18 amino acids. Germline V lookup: CDR1 MDHEN, CDR2 SYDVKM. The CDR3 protein is CASSLQTRQGGSKNIQYF. CDR3 sequence (DNA): TGTGCCAGCAGTTTACAAACCCGACAGGGTGGGTCCAAAAACATTCAGTACTTC.